These 17 T cell receptor beta chains originate from one sample sequenced in a study of blood T cell repertoires in COVID-19. TCRdb's table, derived via immunoSEQ multiplex PCR, lists solely in-frame clones and lacks some. The sample shows tens of thousands of clones, about nine tenths of them seen only once. Sequences were obtained from peripheral blood. The receptors here all came from a human donor in a cohort sampled during active COVID-19.

The rearrangement joins TRBV3-1 (or the pseudogene TRBV3-2) to TRBJ1-1; D unclear. The CDR3 runs to 13 residues. The germline gives CDR1 LGHDT, CDR2 YNNKEL (reference sequence). V lost 3 bases and J lost 8, with 13 bases in between. CDR3 nucleotide sequence: TGTGCCAGCAGCCAGTTGAACGGAGCAGAAGCTTTCTTT. It encodes CASSQLNGAEAFF.

The chain uses TRBV5-1 and TRBJ1-4; D is possibly TRBD1 (5 bases). CDR3 length: 14 residues. The germline V and J ends were trimmed by 3 bases and 7 bases, with 13 bases remaining between them. Germline CDR1 is SGHRS and CDR2 is YFSETQ. The CDR3 spells CASSSQGTPEKLFF. The CDR3 DNA follows: TGCGCCAGCAGCTCGCAGGGAACACCTGAAAAACTGTTTTTT.

The rearrangement uses TRBV19 and TRBJ1-5; 8 nucleotides agree with TRBD1. The trim removed 1 base at V and 4 bases at J, leaving 0 bases unmatched. Germline V lookup: CDR1 LNHDA, CDR2 SQIVND (reference sequence). This CDR3 contains 14 residues. The CDR3 nucleotides read TGTGCCAGTAGTATAGGGACAGGGAATCAGCCCCAGCATTTT. Translated, it gives CASSIGTGNQPQHF.

This chain connects TRBV11-2 to TRBJ2-1; D uncertain. CDR1 is SGHAT, CDR2 FQNNGV, per germline. V dropped 5 bases and J dropped 0 bases, with 8 bases sitting between them. The CDR3 has 14 residues. The CDR3, as DNA: TGTGCCAGCAGCCATTATAGCTCCTACAATGAGCAGTTCTTC. This sequence encodes CASSHYSSYNEQFF.

The V gene is TRBV9, the J gene TRBJ1-2; possibly TRBD1 for D (6 bases). V shed 2 bases and J shed 0 bases, with 11 bases lying between them. There are 15 residues in the CDR3. Germline lookup yields CDR1 SGDLS and CDR2 YYNGEE. In nucleotides, the CDR3 is TGTGCCAGCAGCGTGGGGACAACATCTAACTATGGCTACACCTTC. Translated: CASSVGTTSNYGYTF.

The J gene is TRBJ1-2, the V gene TRBV27, with 9 bases that match TRBD1. CDR3 length: 15 amino acids. CDR1 is MNHEY and CDR2 is SMNVEV in the germline V gene (reference sequence). After removal of 5 bases from V and 4 bases from J, the junction contained 8 bases not matched to a gene. The CDR3 is CASSLDRDRVYGYTF. CDR3 sequence (DNA): TGTGCCAGCAGTCTAGACCGGGACAGGGTCTATGGCTACACCTTC.

The chain is built from TRBV5-1 and TRBJ2-1, with TRBD2 matching over 13 bases. The germline V gene has CDR1 SGHRS and CDR2 YFSETQ. The CDR3 sequence is 14 residues long. Trimming removed 4 bases from V and 8 bases from J; junction bases left unmatched: 3. DNA for the CDR3: TGCGCCAGCAGCCGGACTAGCGGGGGAGATGAGCAGTTCTTC. Amino acid sequence: CASSRTSGGDEQFF.

The V and J genes are TRBV7-3 and TRBJ2-2, with a weak D call TRBD1 (5 bases). This CDR3 is 14 amino acids long. The germline V gene encodes CDR1 SGHTA and CDR2 FQGTGA. With 5 bases removed from V and 5 bases from J, the gap between germline ends came to 12 bases. CDR3 DNA sequence: TGTGCCAGCAGCGGAACAGGCAGGACCGGGGAGCTGTTTTTT. It is translated as CASSGTGRTGELFF.

The rearrangement links TRBV6-6 to TRBJ2-1, with D possibly matching TRBD2 (7 bases). This CDR3 region has 16 residues. Trimming removed 7 bases from V and 6 bases from J, with 22 bases in between. In germline, CDR1 is MNHNY, CDR2 SVGAGI (reference sequence). Here the CDR3 reads CASINLGGGPINEQFF. The CDR3 nucleotides read TGTGCCAGCATCAACCTTGGGGGGGGGCCTATCAATGAGCAGTTCTTC.

The genes are TRBV6-5 and TRBJ2-7, with 8 bases lining up with TRBD1. Trimming took 7 bases from V and 2 from J; bases not matched to a gene: 7. The CDR3 sequence is 14 residues long. Germline-derived CDR1 and CDR2 are MNHEY and SVGAGI. CDR3 DNA sequence: TGTGCCAGCACCCGAGACAGGGGCCCCTACGAGCAGTACTTC. Encoded protein: CASTRDRGPYEQYF.

This chain connects TRBV6-5 to TRBJ1-5; the D gene is possibly TRBD1 (6 bases). The germline V gene has CDR1 MNHEY and CDR2 SVGAGI. The V end lost 0 bases, the J end lost 6 bases, and 6 bases lay between the germline ends. This CDR3 has 13 amino acids. The CDR3 sequence: CASSYSGAQPQHF. In DNA, the CDR3 is TGTGCCAGCAGTTACTCGGGGGCTCAGCCCCAGCATTTT.

The rearrangement uses TRBV5-8 and TRBJ2-7, with a weak D call TRBD1 (5 bases). The V end lost 4 bases, the J end lost 1 base, and 15 bases lay between the germline ends. Germline CDR1 and CDR2: SGHTS and YDEGEE. This CDR3 is built from 15 residues. The CDR3 nucleotides are TGTGCCAGCAGCGCCAGAGGCAGGGCATCCTACGAGCAGTACTTC. Its translation: CASSARGRASYEQYF.

The rearrangement uses TRBV9 and TRBJ1-6; 7 positions match TRBD1. CDR3 length: 14 amino acids. The germline CDR1 and CDR2 sequences are SGDLS and YYNGEE. The trim removed 4 bases at V and 10 bases at J, leaving 8 bases unmatched. The CDR3 coding sequence is TGTGCCAGCAGCCCAGGACAGGATCGATCACCCCTCCACTTT. Residues: CASSPGQDRSPLHF.

This chain joins TRBV9 and TRBJ2-7; 8 positions agree with TRBD1. Germline lookup yields CDR1 SGDLS and CDR2 YYNGEE. This CDR3 has 15 residues. V shed 0 bases and J 2 bases; nucleotides not matched to a gene: 4. The CDR3 DNA follows: TGTGCCAGCAGCGTAGATGGACAGGGAACCTACGAGCAGTACTTC. Protein: CASSVDGQGTYEQYF.

The chain combines TRBV9 with TRBJ2-2; 10 bases are shared with TRBD2. Germline CDR1 SGDLS, CDR2 YYNGEE. V gave up 0 bases and J gave up 6 bases; unmatched junction bases: 2. The CDR3 is 15 residues long. The CDR3 DNA sequence: TGTGCCAGCAGCGTAGCAGCGGGGGGGCCCGGGGAGCTGTTTTTT. Protein product: CASSVAAGGPGELFF.

The V call is TRBV6-6, the J call TRBJ2-7, with TRBD1 identical over 8 bases. V shed 6 bases and J 0 bases; nucleotides not matched to a gene: 7. Germline V CDR1 and CDR2: MNHNY, SVGAGI (reference sequence). The length of the CDR3 is 15 residues. CDR3 sequence (DNA): TGTGCCAGCAGGAGGGGAGGACAGGGCTCCTACGAGCAGTACTTC. Translating it yields CASRRGGQGSYEQYF.

The chain joins TRBV28 to TRBJ1-2; D may be TRBD1 (5 bases). The CDR3 loop spans 15 amino acids. Germline CDR1 MDHEN, CDR2 SYDVKM. V lost 5 bases and J 2 bases, leaving 15 bases between the germline ends. The chain's CDR3 is CASSTTGFRNYGYTF. CDR3 bases: TGTGCCAGCAGTACCACAGGTTTCCGCAACTATGGCTACACCTTC.